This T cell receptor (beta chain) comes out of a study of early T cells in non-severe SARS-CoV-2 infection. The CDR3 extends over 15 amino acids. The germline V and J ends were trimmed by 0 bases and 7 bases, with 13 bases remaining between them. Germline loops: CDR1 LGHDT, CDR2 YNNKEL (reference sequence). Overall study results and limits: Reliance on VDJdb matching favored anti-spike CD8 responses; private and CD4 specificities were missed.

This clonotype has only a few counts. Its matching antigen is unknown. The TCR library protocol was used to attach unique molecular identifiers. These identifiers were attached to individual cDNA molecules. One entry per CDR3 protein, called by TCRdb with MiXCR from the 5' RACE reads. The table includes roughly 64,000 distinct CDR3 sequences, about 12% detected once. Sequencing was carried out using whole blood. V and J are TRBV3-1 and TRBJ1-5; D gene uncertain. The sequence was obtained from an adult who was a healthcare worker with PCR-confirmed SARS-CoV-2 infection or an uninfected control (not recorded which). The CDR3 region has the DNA TGTGCCAGCAGCCAAGATGCACACGTCGGGCAGCCCCAGCATTTT. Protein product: CASSQDAHVGQPQHF.